One T cell receptor beta chain is described in this entry. These data belong to a study of blood T cell repertoires in COVID-19. Study overall: The United States, Italy and Spain provided the acute and convalescent COVID-19 samples.

Libraries were prepared by immunoSEQ multiplex PCR; TCRdb keeps only in-frame clonotypes and omits some of them. Seen here are 350,000 to 400,000 clones, 89% observed once, and the top ten hold about 1.8%. Cohorts were determined from participant-reported clinical history. Recovery meant two consecutive negative NP/OP PCR tests, professional clearance, or resolved symptoms. CDR3 size: 16 residues. Losses at the gene ends were 4 bases for V and 3 bases for J; bases not matched to a gene: 7. Germline assignment: CDR1 MRHNA and CDR2 SNTAGT. The V gene is TRBV6-4, the J gene TRBJ2-7; TRBD2 matches 12 bases. The source of this sequence is a woman aged 30 to 39 who had recovered from COVID-19. The sequenced material came from PBMCs or T cells enriched from blood (not recorded which). CDR3 sequence reads: CASSVASGGADYEQYF. CDR3 coding DNA: TGTGCCAGCAGTGTGGCTAGCGGGGGGGCCGACTACGAGCAGTACTTC.